These 8 T cell receptor beta chains were all obtained from the same sample, sequenced in a study of blood T cells in healthy people across ages. For the second PCR, which ran for about 6 to 12 cycles, a sample-barcoded 5' primer and a J-beta primer mix were used. MiXCR, run by TCRdb on the 5' RACE reads, gives a single entry per CDR3 protein. The sample has roughly 1.6 million distinct CDR3 sequences, almost 35% seen once. The source material was blood. These receptors all stem from a woman in her 30s in good health.

CDR3 nucleotide sequence: TGTTGCAGTAGTGGCGGCCTCTCCTACAATGAGCAGTTCTTC. This codes for CCSSGGLSYNEQFF. The chain uses TRBV27 and TRBJ2-1; D uncertain. The CDR3 extends over 14 amino acids. The germline V gene encodes CDR1 MNHEY and CDR2 SMNVEV (reference sequence).

The chain combines TRBV5-1 with TRBJ2-3; 12 positions match TRBD2. Germline assignment: CDR1 SGHRS and CDR2 YFSETQ. The CDR3 is 16 residues long. V dropped 3 bases and J dropped 4; count of bases not matched to a gene: 6. The CDR3 DNA is TGCGCCAGCAGCTCGGCTAGCGGGAGGGTGGCAGATACGCAGTATTTT. This gives the protein CASSSASGRVADTQYF.

The table lists this clonotype with a few counts. This chain connects TRBV6-6 to TRBJ2-6; D is unclear. CDR3 length equals 15 residues. Germline V gives CDR1 MNHNY, CDR2 SVGAGI (reference sequence). Trimming shortened V by 1 base and J by 1 base, and 5 bases separated the two germline ends. The CDR3 here is CASSYWESGANVLTF. In nucleotides, the CDR3 is TGTGCCAGCAGTTACTGGGAATCTGGGGCCAACGTCCTGACTTTC.

There are a few counts of this clonotype. The chain has TRBV5-5 and TRBJ2-1; D gene unclear. Germline CDR1 reads SGHKS; CDR2 reads YYEKEE (reference sequence). The CDR3 is 15 residues long. V lost 0 bases, J lost 4 bases, and 11 bases lay in between. The chain's CDR3 is CASSLVQSEYNEQFF. In nucleotides, the CDR3 is TGTGCCAGCAGCTTGGTACAGAGTGAGTACAATGAGCAGTTCTTC.

This clonotype was recorded a few times. One base away lies a much larger clone, so this may be a sequencing read error. The genes are TRBV29-1 and TRBJ2-1; TRBD2 matches at 8 bases. Germline V gene data show CDR1 as SQVTM and CDR2 as ANQGSEA. The CDR3 totals 12 residues. The CDR3, as DNA: TGCGGCGTTGGGGTAGCGGGGAATGAGCAGTTCTTC. It specifies CGVGVAGNEQFF.

This clonotype was picked up one time. The junction differs from germline at one of its ends, possibly a read error. V usage is TRBV5-1 and J usage is TRBJ2-3; TRBD2 might be the D (6 bases). This CDR3 is built from 15 residues. CDR1 is SGHRS and CDR2 is YFSETQ in the germline V gene. CDR3 nucleotides: TGCACCAGCAGCTTGTTCGGGAGTAGCACAGATACGCAGTATTTT. Residues: CTSSLFGSSTDTQYF.

The rearrangement links TRBV10-1 to TRBJ2-1; D remains unclear. Germline values: CDR1 WNHNN, CDR2 SYGVQD (reference sequence). V was trimmed by 10 bases and J by 7 bases, leaving 20 bases between them. The CDR3 is 14 amino acids. CDR3 residues: CANPIIQRSNEQFF. The CDR3 bases are TGCGCCAACCCGATAATCCAGCGATCGAATGAGCAGTTCTTC.

About this clonotype: At one of its ends the junction is not consistent with the germline gene, which may arise from a read error. This chain connects TRBV6-2 or TRBV6-3 to TRBJ2-1, with 14 bases lining up with TRBD2. Germline CDR1 MNHEY, CDR2 SVGEGT. This CDR3 spans 18 amino acids. In DNA, the CDR3 is TGTGCCAGCAGTCACTCTGGGACTAGCGGGAGTTTCCCCAATGAGCAGTTCTTC. Residues: CASSHSGTSGSFPNEQFF.